The clone carrying this T cell receptor (beta chain) was picked up a small number of times. The data were taken from a study of early T cells in non-severe SARS-CoV-2 infection. Each CDR3 protein is one row after TCRdb ran MiXCR on the 5' RACE reads. The table records around 60,000 distinct CDR3 sequences, about 10% of them present only once. The germline V and J ends were trimmed by 0 bases and 2 bases, with 13 bases remaining between them. Germline V gene data show CDR1 as SGHRS and CDR2 as YFSETQ. The CDR3 runs 16 residues. This TCR was recovered from an adult who was a healthcare worker with PCR-confirmed SARS-CoV-2 infection or an uninfected control (not recorded which). This sequence joins TRBV5-1 and TRBJ2-3; D not certain. Sequencing was performed on whole blood, taken at baseline. The CDR3: CASSLGAQDLTDTQYF. Here the CDR3 DNA reads TGCGCCAGCAGCTTGGGGGCCCAGGATCTCACAGATACGCAGTATTTT.